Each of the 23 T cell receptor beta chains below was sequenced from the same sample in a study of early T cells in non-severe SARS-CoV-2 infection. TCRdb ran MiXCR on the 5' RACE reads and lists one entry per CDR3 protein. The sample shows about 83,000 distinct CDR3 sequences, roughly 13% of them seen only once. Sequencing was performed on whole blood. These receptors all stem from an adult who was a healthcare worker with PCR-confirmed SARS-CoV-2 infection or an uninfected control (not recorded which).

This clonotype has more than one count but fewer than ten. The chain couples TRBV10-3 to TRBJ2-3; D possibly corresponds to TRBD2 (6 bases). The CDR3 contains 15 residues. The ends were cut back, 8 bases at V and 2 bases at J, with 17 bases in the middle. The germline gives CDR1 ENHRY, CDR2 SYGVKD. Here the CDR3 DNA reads TGTGCCATCTCGCCCGCGGGGCCCACCACAGATACGCAGTATTTT. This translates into CAISPAGPTTDTQYF.

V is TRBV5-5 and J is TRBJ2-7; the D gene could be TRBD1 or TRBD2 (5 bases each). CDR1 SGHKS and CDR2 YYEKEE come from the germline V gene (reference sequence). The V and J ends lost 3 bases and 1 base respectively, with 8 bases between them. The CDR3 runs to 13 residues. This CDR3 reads CASSWDRSYEQYF. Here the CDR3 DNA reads TGTGCCAGCAGCTGGGACCGGTCCTACGAGCAGTACTTC. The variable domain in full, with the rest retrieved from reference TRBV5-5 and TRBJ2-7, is DAGVTQSPTHLIKTRGQQVTLRCSPISGHKSVSWYQQVLGQGPQFIFQYYEKEERGRGNFPDRFSARQFPNYSSELNVNALLLGDSALYLCASSWDRSYEQYFGPGTRLTVT.

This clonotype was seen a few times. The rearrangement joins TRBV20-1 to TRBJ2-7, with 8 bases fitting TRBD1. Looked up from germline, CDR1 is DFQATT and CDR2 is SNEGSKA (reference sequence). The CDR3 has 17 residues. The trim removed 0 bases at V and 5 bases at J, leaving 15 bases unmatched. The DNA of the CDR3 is TGCAGTGCTAGAGATCGCAGGAGGCAGGGGGCGAGCAACGAGCAGTACTTC. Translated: CSARDRRRQGASNEQYF.

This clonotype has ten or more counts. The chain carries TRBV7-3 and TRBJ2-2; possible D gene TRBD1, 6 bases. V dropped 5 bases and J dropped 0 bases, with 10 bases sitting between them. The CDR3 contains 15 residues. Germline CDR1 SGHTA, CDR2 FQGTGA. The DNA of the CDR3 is TGTGCCAGCAGCCTCCGGGACACGAACACCGGGGAGCTGTTTTTT. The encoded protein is CASSLRDTNTGELFF.

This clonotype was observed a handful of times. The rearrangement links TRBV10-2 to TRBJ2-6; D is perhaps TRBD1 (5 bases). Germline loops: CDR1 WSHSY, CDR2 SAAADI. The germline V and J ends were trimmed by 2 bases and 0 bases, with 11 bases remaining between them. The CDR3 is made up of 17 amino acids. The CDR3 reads CASSEPGMGSGANVLTF. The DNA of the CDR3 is TGCGCCAGCAGTGAGCCAGGGATGGGCTCTGGGGCCAACGTCCTGACTTTC.

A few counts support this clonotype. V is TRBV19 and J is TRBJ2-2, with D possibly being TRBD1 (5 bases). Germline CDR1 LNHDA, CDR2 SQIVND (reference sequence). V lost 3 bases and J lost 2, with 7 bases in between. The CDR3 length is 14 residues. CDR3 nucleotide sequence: TGTGCCAGTAGTATTGACAGAAACACCGGGGAGCTGTTTTTT. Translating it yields CASSIDRNTGELFF.

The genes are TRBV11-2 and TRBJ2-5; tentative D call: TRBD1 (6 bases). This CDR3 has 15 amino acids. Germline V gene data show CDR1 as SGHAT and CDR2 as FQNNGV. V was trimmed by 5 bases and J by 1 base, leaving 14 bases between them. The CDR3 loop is CASSPRPRGQETQYF. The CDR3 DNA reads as TGTGCCAGCAGCCCCCGACCCAGGGGCCAAGAGACCCAGTACTTC.

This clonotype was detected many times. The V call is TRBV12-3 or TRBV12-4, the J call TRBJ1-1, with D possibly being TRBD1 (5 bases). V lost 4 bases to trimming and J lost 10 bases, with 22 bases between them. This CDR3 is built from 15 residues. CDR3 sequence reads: CASSSGTGAFSGAFF. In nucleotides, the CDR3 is TGTGCCAGCAGTTCGGGGACCGGCGCGTTTTCGGGAGCTTTCTTT.

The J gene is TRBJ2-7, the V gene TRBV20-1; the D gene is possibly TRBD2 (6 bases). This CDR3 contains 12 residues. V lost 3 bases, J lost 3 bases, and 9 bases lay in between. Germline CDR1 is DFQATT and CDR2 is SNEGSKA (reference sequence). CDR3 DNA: TGCAGTGCTAGCCGCGGGGACTACGAGCAGTACTTC. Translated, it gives CSASRGDYEQYF.

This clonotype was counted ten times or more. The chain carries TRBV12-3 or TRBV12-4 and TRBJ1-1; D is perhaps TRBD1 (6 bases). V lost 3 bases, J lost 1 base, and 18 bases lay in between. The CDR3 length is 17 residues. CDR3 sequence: CASSLGTRRQWNTEAFF. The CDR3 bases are TGTGCCAGCAGTTTGGGGACACGACGCCAATGGAACACTGAAGCTTTCTTT.

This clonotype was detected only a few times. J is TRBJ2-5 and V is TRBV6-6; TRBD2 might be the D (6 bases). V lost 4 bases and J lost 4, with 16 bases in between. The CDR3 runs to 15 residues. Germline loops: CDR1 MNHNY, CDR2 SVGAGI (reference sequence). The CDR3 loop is CASSSGRTGLETQYF. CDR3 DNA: TGTGCCAGCAGTTCCGGGAGAACGGGATTAGAGACCCAGTACTTC.

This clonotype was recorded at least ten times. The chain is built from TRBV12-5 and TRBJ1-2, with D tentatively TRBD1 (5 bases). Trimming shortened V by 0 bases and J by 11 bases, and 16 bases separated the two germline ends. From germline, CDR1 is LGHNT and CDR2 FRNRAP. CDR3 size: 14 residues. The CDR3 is CASGLVQAAVGYTF. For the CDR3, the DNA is TGTGCTAGTGGTTTGGTACAGGCGGCAGTCGGTTACACCTTC. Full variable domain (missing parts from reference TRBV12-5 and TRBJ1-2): DARVTQTPRHKVTEMGQEVTMRCQPILGHNTVFWYRQTMMQGLELLAYFRNRAPLDDSGMPKDRFSAEMPDATLATLKIQPSEPRDSAVYFCASGLVQAAVGYTFGSGTRLTVV.

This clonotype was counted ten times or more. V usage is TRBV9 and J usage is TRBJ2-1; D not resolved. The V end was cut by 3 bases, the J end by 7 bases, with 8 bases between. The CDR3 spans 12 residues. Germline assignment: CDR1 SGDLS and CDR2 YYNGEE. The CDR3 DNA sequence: TGTGCCAGCAGCGCTAGAAGGAATGAGCAGTTCTTC. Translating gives CASSARRNEQFF.

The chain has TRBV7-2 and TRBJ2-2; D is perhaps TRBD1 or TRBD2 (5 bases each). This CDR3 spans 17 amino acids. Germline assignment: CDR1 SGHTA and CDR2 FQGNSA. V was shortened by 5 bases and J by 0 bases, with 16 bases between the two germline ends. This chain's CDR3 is CASSVGRQHPNTGELFF. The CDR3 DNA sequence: TGTGCCAGCAGCGTAGGGAGACAGCACCCGAACACCGGGGAGCTGTTTTTT.

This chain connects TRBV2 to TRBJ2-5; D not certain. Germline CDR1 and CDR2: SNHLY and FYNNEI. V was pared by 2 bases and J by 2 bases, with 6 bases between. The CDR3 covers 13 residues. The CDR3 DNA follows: TGTGCCAGCAGTGAACCCTTTCAAGAGACCCAGTACTTC. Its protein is CASSEPFQETQYF.

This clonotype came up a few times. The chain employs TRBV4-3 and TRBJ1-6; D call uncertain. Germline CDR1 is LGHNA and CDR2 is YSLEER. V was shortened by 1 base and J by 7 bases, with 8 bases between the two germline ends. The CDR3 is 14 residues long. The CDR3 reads CASSQVVRNSPLHF. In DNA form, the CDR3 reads TGCGCCAGCAGCCAAGTGGTCAGGAATTCACCCCTCCACTTT.

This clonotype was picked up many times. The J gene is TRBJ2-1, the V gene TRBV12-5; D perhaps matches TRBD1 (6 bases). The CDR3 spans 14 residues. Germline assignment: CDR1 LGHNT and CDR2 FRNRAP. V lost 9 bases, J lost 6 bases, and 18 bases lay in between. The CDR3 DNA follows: TGTGCTAGCGTCCCGCAGACAGGACTCAATGAGCAGTTCTTC. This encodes CASVPQTGLNEQFF.

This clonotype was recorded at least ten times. CDR3 sequence reads: CASTRDRDRNQPQHF. Here the CDR3 DNA reads TGTGCCAGCACCCGAGACAGGGACCGCAATCAGCCCCAGCATTTT. The J gene is TRBJ1-5, the V gene TRBV6-1; 7 nucleotides line up with TRBD1. Germline V gives CDR1 MNHNS, CDR2 SASEGT. The CDR3 length is 15 residues. V lost 7 bases, J lost 2 bases, and 8 bases stayed unmatched.

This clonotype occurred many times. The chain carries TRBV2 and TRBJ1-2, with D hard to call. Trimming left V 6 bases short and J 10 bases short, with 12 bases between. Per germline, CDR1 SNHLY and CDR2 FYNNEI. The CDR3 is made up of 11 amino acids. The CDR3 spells CASRGAVSYTF. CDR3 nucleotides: TGTGCCAGCAGGGGCGCGGTGTCCTACACCTTC.

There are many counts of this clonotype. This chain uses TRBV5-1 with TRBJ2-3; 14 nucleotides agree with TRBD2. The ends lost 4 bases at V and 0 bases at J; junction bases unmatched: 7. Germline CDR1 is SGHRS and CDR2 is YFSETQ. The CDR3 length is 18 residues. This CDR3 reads CASSSPGLAGASTDTQYF. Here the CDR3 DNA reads TGCGCCAGCAGCAGCCCGGGACTAGCGGGGGCTAGCACAGATACGCAGTATTTT.

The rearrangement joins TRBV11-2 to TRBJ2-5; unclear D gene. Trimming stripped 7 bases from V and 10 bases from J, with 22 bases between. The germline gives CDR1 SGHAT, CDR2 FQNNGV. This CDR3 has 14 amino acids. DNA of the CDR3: TGTGCCAGCACCTCCCTGACGGAGCCTCGGTTCCAGTACTTC. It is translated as CASTSLTEPRFQYF.

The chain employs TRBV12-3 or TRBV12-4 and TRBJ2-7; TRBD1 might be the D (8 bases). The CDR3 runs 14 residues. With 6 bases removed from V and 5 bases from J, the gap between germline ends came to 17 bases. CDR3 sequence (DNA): TGTGCCAGCAGGCCACAGGGGGGGACGAACGAGCAGTACTTC. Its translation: CASRPQGGTNEQYF.

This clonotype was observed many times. The CDR3 DNA reads as TGTGCCAGCAAGGGTACTTCGCACACAGATACGCAGTATTTT. This translates into CASKGTSHTDTQYF. The chain is built from TRBV5-6 and TRBJ2-3; D uncertain. This CDR3 has 14 amino acids. Trimming stripped 6 bases from V and 2 bases from J, with 13 bases between. Germline CDR1 is SGHDT and CDR2 is YYEEEE. Complete variable domain (other parts from reference TRBV5-6 and TRBJ2-3): DAGVTQSPTHLIKTRGQQVTLRCSPKSGHDTVSWYQQALGQGPQFIFQYYEEEERQRGNFPDRFSGHQFPNYSSELNVNALLLGDSALYLCASKGTSHTDTQYFGPGTRLTVL.